This T cell receptor beta chain is from a study of T cells in Graves' hyperthyroidism and ophthalmopathy. This clonotype has ten or more counts. The junction departs from germline at one end; a sequencing error may be responsible. Diagnostic assessment was based on clinical symptoms, serum thyroxine and TRAb, thyroid ultrasound and orbital computed tomography. At first hyperthyroidism diagnosis, before any ophthalmopathy symptoms, the blood sample was collected. The CDR3 has 14 amino acids. Germline assignment: CDR1 LGHDT and CDR2 YNNKEL (reference sequence). Amplification yielded TCR beta CDR3 regions, with RNA transcripts as the source. During a first-round RT-PCR of the TCR CDR3, the HTBI primer set was used. In TCRdb, the multiplex PCR reads were re-called with MiXCR into one record per CDR3 protein. The sample yields a few hundred thousand distinct CDR3 sequences, about 13% seen once.

This receptor was obtained from a man under 40 with Graves' hyperthyroidism that later progressed to Graves' ophthalmopathy. The V call is TRBV3-1, the J call TRBJ2-1; 9 positions match TRBD2. Sequenced: blood. CDR3 bases: TGCGCCAGCAGCCAAGCGGGGGGATACAATGAGCAGTTCTTC. It specifies CASSQAGGYNEQFF.